Reported below is one T cell receptor (beta chain). These data originate in a study of blood T cells in healthy people across ages. With a J-beta primer mix and a sample-barcoded 5' primer, a second PCR ran 7 to 11 cycles. TCRdb ran MiXCR on the 5' RACE reads and lists one entry per CDR3 protein. Of 800,000 to 1,000,000 distinct CDR3 sequences listed, roughly 52% are singletons. Looked up from germline, CDR1 is MNHEY and CDR2 is SVGEGT. The V end lost 2 bases, the J end lost 0 bases, and 31 bases lay between the germline ends. The CDR3 runs to 23 residues. This sequence was found in a man aged 30-40 years in good health. The specimen was blood. The chain employs TRBV6-2 or TRBV6-3 and TRBJ1-4; a weak D match, TRBD1 (5 bases). The CDR3: CASSYPHRFSRQGPPATNEKLFF. Here the CDR3 DNA reads TGTGCCAGCAGTTACCCCCACAGGTTCTCCAGACAAGGTCCACCTGCAACTAATGAAAAACTGTTTTTT.